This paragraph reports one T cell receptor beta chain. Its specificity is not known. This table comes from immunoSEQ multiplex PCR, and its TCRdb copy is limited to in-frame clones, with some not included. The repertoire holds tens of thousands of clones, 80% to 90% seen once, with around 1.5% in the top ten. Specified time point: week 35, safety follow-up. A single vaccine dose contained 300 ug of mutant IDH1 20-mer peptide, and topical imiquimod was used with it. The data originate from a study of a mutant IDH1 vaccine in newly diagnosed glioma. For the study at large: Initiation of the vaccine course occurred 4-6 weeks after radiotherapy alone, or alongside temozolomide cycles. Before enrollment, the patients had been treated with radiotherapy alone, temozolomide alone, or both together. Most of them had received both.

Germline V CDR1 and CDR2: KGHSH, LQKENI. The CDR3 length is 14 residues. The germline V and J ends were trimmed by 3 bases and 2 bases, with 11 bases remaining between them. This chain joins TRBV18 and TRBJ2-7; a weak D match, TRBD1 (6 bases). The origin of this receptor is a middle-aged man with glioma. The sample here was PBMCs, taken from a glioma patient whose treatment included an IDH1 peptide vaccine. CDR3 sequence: CASSPRTETYEQYF. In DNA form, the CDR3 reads TGTGCCAGCTCACCCCGGACAGAAACCTACGAGCAGTACTTC.